The 12 T cell receptor beta chains in this list originate from one sample, sequenced in a study of cytotoxic CD8 clonotypes in ibrutinib-treated CLL. TCRdb keeps only in-frame clones here, not all; method: immunoSEQ multiplex PCR. The repertoire holds almost 250,000 clones, 70% seen once, with approximately 15% in the top ten. Sequenced here: PBMCs, sampled after 24 months of ibrutinib treatment. All receptors come from a human donor with chronic lymphocytic leukemia.

The V call is TRBV18, the J call TRBJ1-1, with D perhaps TRBD1 (5 bases). Trimming took off 1 base at V and 6 bases at J, with 9 bases between the two ends. In germline, CDR1 is KGHSH, CDR2 LQKENI. The CDR3 runs 13 residues. The CDR3 is CASSPREQAEAFF. The CDR3 bases are TGTGCCAGCTCACCACGGGAACAGGCTGAAGCTTTCTTT.

This clone has more than one count but fewer than ten. The same CDR3 also results from other DNA sequences found in this sample. The chain joins TRBV6-5 to TRBJ2-7; D assignment may be TRBD1 or TRBD2 (5 bases each). The CDR3 totals 11 residues. Trimming pared 6 bases from V and 3 bases from J, leaving 6 bases between. Germline CDR1 and CDR2: MNHEY and SVGAGI. CDR3 amino acids: CASRGDYEQYF. The CDR3 DNA is TGTGCCAGCAGGGGGGACTACGAGCAGTACTTC.

The chain uses TRBV30 and TRBJ1-5; TRBD1 might be the D (5 bases). The V and J ends lost 2 bases and 0 bases respectively, with 11 bases between them. Germline V CDR1 and CDR2: GTSNPN, SVGIG (reference sequence). This CDR3 spans 15 amino acids. The CDR3 sequence: CAWSSVGTSNQPQHF. DNA of the CDR3: TGTGCCTGGAGTTCGGTAGGGACTAGCAATCAGCCCCAGCATTTT.

This clone was found once. This rearrangement joins TRBV28 to TRBJ1-4; unclear D gene. Trimming shortened V by 5 bases and J by 10 bases, and 20 bases separated the two germline ends. CDR1 is MDHEN and CDR2 is SYDVKM in the germline V gene. The CDR3 is made up of 15 amino acids. DNA for the CDR3: TGTGCCAGCAGTCCTCACAGCTCCGGACCGGGAAAACTGTTTTTT. It specifies CASSPHSSGPGKLFF.

Written as DNA, the CDR3 is TGTGCCAGCAGCCCGAGTGCGGGAGGGTATCAGGTCGGGGAGCAGTTCTTC. Encoded protein: CASSPSAGGYQVGEQFF. The gene calls are TRBV5-4 and TRBJ2-1; 9 bases are a match to TRBD2. Germline loops: CDR1 SGHNT, CDR2 YYREEE (reference sequence). The CDR3 extends over 17 amino acids. J lost 10 bases, V lost 4 bases, and 18 bases had no gene match.

Concerning this clone itself: The sample has other DNA sequences that encode this CDR3 too. The rearrangement joins TRBV27 to TRBJ2-7, with 7 positions matching TRBD1. Germline CDR1 MNHEY, CDR2 SMNVEV (reference sequence). With 6 bases clipped from V and 2 bases from J, the junction kept 4 bases outside the gene matches. This CDR3 is 13 amino acids long. Here the CDR3 DNA reads TGTGCCAGCAGCCTACAGGGGACCTACGAGCAGTACTTC. The encoded protein is CASSLQGTYEQYF.

The J gene is TRBJ2-1, the V gene TRBV9; D ambiguous. This CDR3 has 18 residues. Per germline, CDR1 SGDLS and CDR2 YYNGEE. V lost 3 bases, J lost 8 bases, and 27 bases lay in between. The CDR3, as DNA: TGTGCCAGCAGCGGAGTACCCCATCGGCTAGGAGTCGGGCATGAGCAGTTCTTC. This translates into CASSGVPHRLGVGHEQFF. The full variable domain, in which reference TRBV9 and TRBJ2-1 provide the parts outside the CDR3, is DSGVTQTPKHLITATGQRVTLRCSPRSGDLSVYWYQQSLDQGLQFLIQYYNGEERAKGNILERFSAQQFPDLHSELNLSSLELGDSALYFCASSGVPHRLGVGHEQFFGPGTRLTVL.

This clone has only a few counts. The V call is TRBV10-2, the J call TRBJ2-1, with TRBD1 as a possible D gene (5 bases). Looked up from germline, CDR1 is WSHSY and CDR2 is SAAADI. Trimming left V 7 bases short and J 3 bases short, with 10 bases between. There are 13 residues in the CDR3. The CDR3 reads CASTPDSYNEQFF. The CDR3 DNA is TGCGCCAGCACCCCCGACAGCTACAATGAGCAGTTCTTC.

The chain couples TRBV28 to TRBJ1-5; no firm D call. Germline loops: CDR1 MDHEN, CDR2 SYDVKM. Trimming stripped 10 bases from V and 4 bases from J, with 11 bases between. The CDR3 sequence is 12 residues long. As DNA, the CDR3 is TGTGCCACCGAGGACGGTAATCAGCCCCAGCATTTT. Translating it yields CATEDGNQPQHF.

CDR3 region: CASSLGAWNTEAFF. The CDR3 region has the DNA TGTGCCAGCAGTTTAGGGGCCTGGAACACTGAAGCTTTCTTT. The chain links TRBV28 to TRBJ1-1; D possibly corresponds to TRBD1 (5 bases). CDR1 is MDHEN and CDR2 is SYDVKM in the germline V gene. V lost 2 bases to trimming and J lost 1 base, with 8 bases between them. The CDR3 length is 14 residues.

This clone turned up a few times. The chain combines TRBV7-9 with TRBJ2-5; 8 nucleotides agree with TRBD2. V lost 2 bases and J lost 4; bases outside the gene matches: 6. The germline gives CDR1 SEHNR, CDR2 FQNEAQ (reference sequence). The CDR3 totals 15 residues. This CDR3 reads CASSLRAGVSETQYF. The DNA of the CDR3 is TGTGCCAGCAGCTTAAGAGCGGGAGTATCAGAGACCCAGTACTTC.

This chain connects TRBV5-6 to TRBJ2-2; 12 bases line up with TRBD2. V shed 2 bases and J 6 bases; nucleotides not matched to a gene: 5. CDR1 and CDR2 from the germline V gene are SGHDT and YYEEEE. CDR3 size: 16 residues. The CDR3 reads CASSFSSGRASGELFF. The CDR3 region has the DNA TGTGCCAGCAGCTTCTCTAGCGGGAGGGCCTCCGGGGAGCTGTTTTTT.